The 6 T cell receptor beta chains in this list originate from one sample, sequenced in a study of cytomegalovirus exposure and HLA in healthy donors. Primers included in the PCR were 60 Vbeta and 13 Jbeta primers. Some clones are missing from TCRdb's copy, which holds only in-frame ones; the method was immunoSEQ multiplex PCR. In the table there are more than 150,000 clones, under 80% of which are singletons. Sequenced: PBMCs. The receptors were gathered from a woman in her 30s in good health and CMV-seropositive.

The genes are TRBV6-6 and TRBJ1-5; D gene ambiguous. Germline V CDR1 and CDR2: MNHNY, SVGAGI (reference sequence). The CDR3 spans 15 residues. The V gene lost 7 bases and the J gene lost 0 bases, with 13 bases spanning the gap. CDR3 region: CASTDGGYSNQPQHF. CDR3 nucleotides: TGTGCCAGCACCGACGGAGGATATAGCAATCAGCCCCAGCATTTT.

This clone has a single count. The V and J genes are TRBV4-1 and TRBJ2-1; D remains unclear. CDR3 length equals 14 residues. The germline V gene encodes CDR1 MGHRA and CDR2 YSYEKL. With 0 bases removed from V and 3 bases from J, the gap between germline ends came to 6 bases. The CDR3 region is CASSQDLGYNEQFF. The DNA for the CDR3 is TGCGCCAGCAGCCAAGATCTAGGCTACAATGAGCAGTTCTTC.

The chain links TRBV6-6 to TRBJ2-5; TRBD1 agrees at 9 bases. Per the germline V gene, CDR1 is MNHNY and CDR2 is SVGAGI (reference sequence). The junction had 4 bases not matched to a gene; V was cut back by 2 bases and J by 0 bases. The CDR3 is 16 amino acids. CDR3 nucleotide sequence: TGTGCCAGCAGTTACGGGACAGGGCTGTACCAAGAGACCCAGTACTTC. This encodes CASSYGTGLYQETQYF.

This rearrangement joins TRBV25-1 to TRBJ2-7; the match to TRBD1 covers 7 bases. This CDR3 region has 13 residues. Germline CDR1 is MGHDK and CDR2 is SYGVNS. V gave up 6 bases and J gave up 0 bases; unmatched junction bases: 2. The CDR3 DNA sequence: TGTGCCAGCAGGGACAGGAGCTCCTACGAGCAGTACTTC. It yields the protein CASRDRSSYEQYF.

This rearrangement joins TRBV7-2 to TRBJ1-2; perhaps TRBD1 as D (5 bases). The CDR3 covers 15 residues. Trimming removed 5 bases from V and 5 bases from J, with 18 bases in between. Germline assignment: CDR1 SGHTA and CDR2 FQGNSA. The DNA for the CDR3 is TGTGCCAGCAGCCCCGGGTGGGGGAGGGAGTATGGCTACACCTTC. Amino acids: CASSPGWGREYGYTF.

This chain links TRBV7-6 with TRBJ2-1; 16 bases fit TRBD2. The ends lost 5 bases at V and 4 bases at J; junction bases unmatched: 11. Germline values: CDR1 SGHVS, CDR2 FNYEAQ. The CDR3 covers 19 residues. The CDR3 nucleotides are TGTGCCAGCAGCCCTGTCCCGGGACTAGCGGGGGGGCGTTACAATGAGCAGTTCTTC. Its protein product is CASSPVPGLAGGRYNEQFF.